The present T cell receptor beta chain was sequenced within a study of T cell responses to AZD1222 COVID-19 vaccine. Comment on this clone: Its antigen is not known.

Clones were sequenced by immunoSEQ multiplex PCR, and TCRdb holds only the in-frame ones, with some missing. Counted here are roughly 120,000 clones, roughly 89% occurring once; the ten biggest clones make up about 4.1%. Germline V gene lookup returns CDR1 LNHDA and CDR2 SQIVND (reference sequence). CDR3 length: 15 residues. The J segment lost 5 bases and the V segment lost 2 bases, leaving 4 bases of the junction unmatched. Study conclusions and caveats: Clonal diversity was possibly underestimated; the donors were predominantly white British and more often female.

The origin of this receptor is an adult in good health. The chain joins TRBV19 to TRBJ2-1, with 9 bases aligning to TRBD2. The input for sequencing was peripheral blood, taken on day 0 of AZD1222 vaccination. This CDR3 reads CASSIWSSGDNEQFF. The DNA for the CDR3 is TGTGCCAGTAGTATATGGTCTAGCGGGGACAATGAGCAGTTCTTC.